Shown below are 8 T cell receptor beta chains from a single sample sequenced in a study of cytomegalovirus exposure and HLA in healthy donors. Both 60 Vbeta primers and 13 Jbeta primers went into the PCR. Here immunoSEQ multiplex PCR was the method, and the copy in TCRdb shows in-frame clones only, minus some. Among 150,000 to 200,000 clones listed, about 77% were seen once. Sequenced sample: PBMCs. These receptors were collected from a woman aged 40 to 50 in good health and CMV-seropositive.

This clone was observed a single time. V is TRBV9 and J is TRBJ1-2, with 9 bases aligning to TRBD1. The CDR3 totals 15 residues. V dropped 0 bases and J dropped 3; count of bases not matched to a gene: 3. The germline CDR1 and CDR2 sequences are SGDLS and YYNGEE. The CDR3: CASSVDGQGHYGYTF. Here the CDR3 DNA reads TGTGCCAGCAGCGTAGATGGACAGGGGCACTATGGCTACACCTTC.

The rearrangement joins TRBV6-5 to TRBJ2-1; D remains unclear. The CDR3 contains 14 residues. The germline CDR1 and CDR2 sequences are MNHEY and SVGAGI. V was pared by 8 bases and J by 7 bases, with 18 bases between. CDR3 bases: TGTGCCAGCTCAAGAGACTTGAACCTTAATGAGCAGTTCTTC. This encodes CASSRDLNLNEQFF.

The chain joins TRBV9 to TRBJ2-7, with D perhaps matching TRBD1 (6 bases). Germline V gene sequence: CDR1 SGDLS, CDR2 YYNGEE. The CDR3 sequence is 14 residues long. V lost 5 bases and J lost 4, with 16 bases in between. CDR3 nucleotide sequence: TGTGCCAGCAGGAGGATGGGGGCTTTGTACGAGCAGTACTTC. It codes for CASRRMGALYEQYF.

This clone appeared once. The chain uses TRBV6-6 and TRBJ1-2; a weak D match, TRBD1 (5 bases). CDR1 and CDR2 from the germline V gene are MNHNY and SVGAGI (reference sequence). V lost 6 bases and J 2 bases, leaving 19 bases between the germline ends. The CDR3 consists of 16 residues. The CDR3 DNA sequence: TGTGCCAGCAGACCATCGGGGGACCCGATGAACTATGGCTACACCTTC. Protein product: CASRPSGDPMNYGYTF.

The rearrangement uses TRBV5-1 and TRBJ2-3, with 11 nucleotides matching TRBD2. With 4 bases clipped from V and 4 bases from J, the junction kept 5 bases outside the gene matches. The CDR3 covers 15 residues. The V gene's germline CDR1 is SGHRS and CDR2 YFSETQ. DNA of the CDR3: TGCGCCAGCAGCGTACTAGCGGGAGATTCAGATACGCAGTATTTT. Its translation: CASSVLAGDSDTQYF.

This clone was detected a few times. Other nucleotide sequences from this sample produce the same CDR3. The V call is TRBV6-5, the J call TRBJ2-1, with 8 bases that match TRBD1. The junction had 4 bases not matched to a gene; V was cut back by 6 bases and J by 9 bases. Germline CDR1 reads MNHEY; CDR2 reads SVGAGI. CDR3 size: 12 residues. Here the CDR3 reads CASRSDRGEQFF. CDR3 DNA: TGTGCCAGCAGATCTGACAGGGGTGAGCAGTTCTTC.

This clone was seen a few times. The chain joins TRBV5-1 to TRBJ1-4; TRBD1 might be the D (6 bases). Per the germline V gene, CDR1 is SGHRS and CDR2 is YFSETQ. This CDR3 comprises 14 residues. V lost 4 bases, J lost 4 bases, and 11 bases lay in between. CDR3: CASSRDTNNEKLFF. CDR3 nucleotides: TGCGCCAGCAGCCGGGACACCAATAATGAAAAACTGTTTTTT.

The CDR3, as DNA: TGTGCCAGCAGTTGGGGAGACCGAGGCTACGAGCAGTACTTC. This translates into CASSWGDRGYEQYF. V is TRBV27 and J is TRBJ2-7; TRBD2 is a possible D gene (5 bases). Trimming pared 4 bases from V and 3 bases from J, leaving 13 bases between. CDR3 length: 14 residues. The germline V gene has CDR1 MNHEY and CDR2 SMNVEV (reference sequence).